Below, 24 T cell receptor beta chains from the same sample are listed, as sequenced in a study of CD8 T cells in ankylosing spondylitis. Each CDR3 protein is one row after TCRdb ran MiXCR on the 5' RACE reads. The table lists 250,000 to 300,000 distinct CDR3 sequences, around 20% of them singletons. Sequences were obtained from blood, either unsorted or a sorted T cell fraction (not recorded which). These TCRs come from a male donor with ankylosing spondylitis or in good health (not recorded which).

The gene calls are TRBV11-2 and TRBJ2-1; 11 bases are shared with TRBD2. This CDR3 has 19 amino acids. The ends lost 5 bases at V and 0 bases at J; junction bases unmatched: 12. Germline values: CDR1 SGHAT, CDR2 FQNNGV. The CDR3 DNA reads as TGTGCCAGCAGCCAGTCCGCTCTAGCGGGAGGCCGCTCCTACAATGAGCAGTTCTTC. Translating gives CASSQSALAGGRSYNEQFF.

This clonotype was found many times. The V call is TRBV20-1, the J call TRBJ2-2, with 9 bases matching TRBD2. The germline V gene has CDR1 DFQATT and CDR2 SNEGSKA (reference sequence). J gave up 6 bases and V 5 bases, and 7 bases lay outside the gene matches. The CDR3 has 14 amino acids. Here the CDR3 reads CSAPLAGVAGELFF. CDR3 sequence (DNA): TGCAGTGCTCCTTTAGCGGGAGTCGCCGGGGAGCTGTTTTTT.

The CDR3 coding sequence is TGTGCCAGCAGTTTCGACAGGGTGGTGAAGACCCAGTACTTC. Amino acids: CASSFDRVVKTQYF. The J gene is TRBJ2-5, the V gene TRBV28; 7 nucleotides line up with TRBD1. The V and J ends lost 3 bases and 6 bases, in that order; junction bases with no gene match: 7. This CDR3 region has 14 residues. Germline lookup yields CDR1 MDHEN and CDR2 SYDVKM.

Many counts were recorded for this clonotype. The chain combines TRBV10-3 with TRBJ2-3; 8 positions match TRBD1. The CDR3 is made up of 14 amino acids. J was trimmed by 4 bases and V by 4 bases; bases with no gene match: 4. Per germline, CDR1 ENHRY and CDR2 SYGVKD. The CDR3 sequence: CAISGAGGPDTQYF. CDR3 coding DNA: TGTGCCATCAGTGGGGCAGGGGGCCCAGATACGCAGTATTTT.

This clonotype was detected many times. This chain uses TRBV5-1 with TRBJ2-2; a possible D gene is TRBD1 (5 bases). The germline V gene encodes CDR1 SGHRS and CDR2 YFSETQ. This CDR3 contains 15 residues. The germline V and J ends were trimmed by 0 bases and 1 base, with 7 bases remaining between them. The CDR3, as DNA: TGCGCCAGCAGCTTGGTTCAGGGGAACACCGGGGAGCTGTTTTTT. It specifies CASSLVQGNTGELFF. Variable domain in full (rest from reference TRBV5-1 and TRBJ2-2): KAGVTQTPRYLIKTRGQQVTLSCSPISGHRSVSWYQQTPGQGLQFLFEYFSETQRNKGNFPGRFSGRQFSNSRSEMNVSTLELGDSALYLCASSLVQGNTGELFFGEGSRLTVL.

This clonotype came up many times. The chain has TRBV29-1 and TRBJ2-1; D is possibly TRBD2 (5 bases). The CDR3 covers 12 residues. V was cut by 4 bases and J by 5 bases, with 9 bases left in between. Germline CDR1 SQVTM, CDR2 ANQGSEA. The CDR3 region has the DNA TGCAGCGTTGCGAGAGCGGACAATGAGCAGTTCTTC. As protein: CSVARADNEQFF.

This clonotype came up many times. The genes are TRBV20-1 and TRBJ2-7; D unclear. The CDR3 length is 12 residues. With 0 bases removed from V and 3 bases from J, the gap between germline ends came to 6 bases. From germline, CDR1 is DFQATT and CDR2 SNEGSKA (reference sequence). The CDR3 sequence: CSARDQLYEQYV. The CDR3 coding sequence is TGCAGTGCTAGAGATCAACTCTACGAGCAGTACGTC.

The V call is TRBV11-2, the J call TRBJ2-2; TRBD1 matches at 11 bases. The CDR3 extends over 15 amino acids. Germline lookup yields CDR1 SGHAT and CDR2 FQNNGV. The V and J ends lost 4 bases and 5 bases, in that order; junction bases with no gene match: 3. CDR3 region: CASSSGTGGTGELFF. CDR3 coding DNA: TGTGCCAGCAGCTCCGGGACAGGGGGGACCGGGGAGCTGTTTTTT.

J is TRBJ2-6 and V is TRBV20-1; D ambiguous. V dropped 2 bases and J dropped 4 bases, with 12 bases sitting between them. The CDR3 sequence is 15 residues long. Germline V lookup: CDR1 DFQATT, CDR2 SNEGSKA (reference sequence). In DNA, the CDR3 is TGCAGTGCTAGACAAGGAAATAAGGGGGCCAACGTCCTGACTTTC. This encodes CSARQGNKGANVLTF.

Only a few counts were recorded for this clonotype. V and J are TRBV25-1 and TRBJ1-1, with 9 bases lining up with TRBD1. The CDR3 consists of 14 residues. The V gene end was trimmed by 2 bases and the J gene end by 6 bases; junction bases not matched to a gene: 4. Per the germline V gene, CDR1 is MGHDK and CDR2 is SYGVNS. CDR3 DNA: TGTGCCAGCAGTGAAGTGGACAGGGGAGCTGAAGCTTTCTTT. It specifies CASSEVDRGAEAFF.

This clonotype was seen a few times. The V gene is TRBV5-5, the J gene TRBJ1-6, with unresolved D. Trimming took off 4 bases at V and 7 bases at J, with 15 bases between the two ends. The CDR3 loop spans 15 amino acids. CDR1 SGHKS and CDR2 YYEKEE come from the germline V gene (reference sequence). For the CDR3, the DNA is TGTGCCAGCAGCGGGGTGTCGGTACTAAATTCACCCCTCCACTTT. This translates into CASSGVSVLNSPLHF.

This clonotype was seen more than once but under ten times. The chain joins TRBV20-1 to TRBJ2-1; weak D call: TRBD1 (6 bases). V was shortened by 6 bases and J by 2 bases, with 11 bases between the two germline ends. Germline-derived CDR1 and CDR2 are DFQATT and SNEGSKA (reference sequence). The CDR3 covers 13 residues. CDR3 DNA: TGCAGTGCCGCCGGGACAACCTACAATGAGCAGTTCTTC. Translation: CSAAGTTYNEQFF.

The chain employs TRBV20-1 and TRBJ2-4; D is unresolved. Trimming removed 6 bases at V and 7 bases at J, with 7 bases between. The CDR3 is 10 amino acids. Germline values: CDR1 DFQATT, CDR2 SNEGSKA (reference sequence). The DNA of the CDR3 is TGCAGTGCCTATCGGAACATTCAGTACTTC. Translating gives CSAYRNIQYF.

Only a few counts were recorded for this clonotype. V and J are TRBV5-1 and TRBJ1-4; TRBD1 aligns across 10 bases. CDR1 is SGHRS, CDR2 YFSETQ, per germline. V shed 1 base and J 8 bases; nucleotides not matched to a gene: 2. This CDR3 is 14 amino acids long. The CDR3 loop reads CASSLTDRGEKLFF. The CDR3 nucleotides read TGCGCCAGCAGCTTGACGGACAGGGGGGAAAAACTGTTTTTT.

This clonotype has a handful of counts. V and J are TRBV4-1 and TRBJ1-1; no firm D call. The length of the CDR3 is 15 residues. V was shortened by 0 bases and J by 1 base, with 9 bases between the two germline ends. Germline values: CDR1 MGHRA, CDR2 YSYEKL. DNA of the CDR3: TGCGCCAGCAGCCAAGATCATGGGAGGAACACTGAAGCTTTCTTT. It is translated as CASSQDHGRNTEAFF.

Only a few counts were recorded for this clonotype. The chain carries TRBV5-1 and TRBJ1-1; perhaps TRBD1 as D (6 bases). The CDR3 covers 14 residues. CDR1 is SGHRS and CDR2 is YFSETQ in the germline V gene. Deletions cut 4 bases from V and 8 bases from J, with 18 bases between. The CDR3 loop reads CASSPDPGQLEAFF. CDR3 sequence (DNA): TGCGCCAGCAGCCCGGACCCCGGACAGCTAGAAGCTTTCTTT.

This clonotype was seen repeatedly, ten times or more. The CDR3 bases are TGTGCCACCAGTGATTTGCAGGATACGCAGTATTTT. Translated, it gives CATSDLQDTQYF. The genes are TRBV24-1 and TRBJ2-3; the D is unclear. Germline loops: CDR1 KGHDR, CDR2 SFDVKD. Deletions cut 0 bases from V and 6 bases from J, with 3 bases between. CDR3 length equals 12 residues.

This clonotype was picked up many times. The V and J genes are TRBV29-1 and TRBJ2-5; no clear D gene. Germline CDR1 reads SQVTM; CDR2 reads ANQGSEA. V dropped 1 base and J dropped 1 base, with 10 bases sitting between them. This CDR3 contains 14 residues. The CDR3 coding sequence is TGCAGCGTTGAAGTGGTTGTCTTCCAAGAGACCCAGTACTTC. The encoded protein is CSVEVVVFQETQYF. The full variable domain, rest sourced from reference TRBV29-1 and TRBJ2-5, is SAVISQKPSRDICQRGTSLTIQCQVDSQVTMMFWYRQQPGQSLTLIATANQGSEATYESGFVIDKFPISRPNLTFSTLTVSNMSPEDSSIYLCSVEVVVFQETQYFGPGTRLLVL.

The J gene is TRBJ1-5, the V gene TRBV6-1; no clear D. The CDR3 loop spans 11 amino acids. The V gene's germline CDR1 is MNHNS and CDR2 SASEGT. V shed 4 bases and J shed 11 bases, with 9 bases lying between them. CDR3 DNA sequence: TGTGCCAGCAGTGCCCTACAATCCCAGCATTTT. As protein: CASSALQSQHF.

The chain couples TRBV27 to TRBJ2-1; 11 bases line up with TRBD2. V gave up 7 bases and J gave up 4 bases; unmatched junction bases: 6. This CDR3 region has 15 residues. Per germline, CDR1 MNHEY and CDR2 SMNVEV (reference sequence). The CDR3 region has the DNA TGTGCCAGCAACCGGGGACTAGCGGCTTACAATGAGCAGTTCTTC. Amino acids: CASNRGLAAYNEQFF.

This clonotype has a count of ten or more. V and J are TRBV29-1 and TRBJ2-1, with TRBD2 as a possible D gene (5 bases). Germline V lookup: CDR1 SQVTM, CDR2 ANQGSEA. This CDR3 is built from 14 residues. Trimming took 0 bases from V and 0 from J, leaving 6 bases between them. The CDR3 region is CSVEEGSSYNEQFF. The CDR3 coding sequence is TGCAGCGTTGAAGAGGGGAGCTCCTACAATGAGCAGTTCTTC.

This clonotype turned up a few times. The rearrangement uses TRBV4-2 and TRBJ2-3; no clear D. Trimming stripped 4 bases from V and 7 bases from J, with 18 bases between. CDR1 is LGHNA and CDR2 is YNFKEQ in the germline V gene. This CDR3 contains 15 residues. The CDR3 nucleotides read TGTGCCAGCAGCCCAGACCGGGTCCCGTCATATACGCAGTATTTT. This encodes CASSPDRVPSYTQYF.

V is TRBV5-1 and J is TRBJ1-1; 7 bases are a match to TRBD1. The CDR3 runs 14 residues. J was trimmed by 6 bases and V by 4 bases; bases with no gene match: 9. CDR1 and CDR2 from the germline V gene are SGHRS and YFSETQ. The CDR3 DNA is TGCGCCAGCAGCCTTACAGGGGAGAGGGCTGAAGCTTTCTTT. This sequence encodes CASSLTGERAEAFF.

This clonotype was counted ten times or more. The CDR3 protein is CASSPDSYEQYV. DNA for the CDR3: TGTGCCAGCAGCCCGGACAGTTACGAGCAGTACGTC. The chain is built from TRBV12-3 or TRBV12-4 and TRBJ2-7; maybe TRBD1 (6 bases). The CDR3 spans 12 residues. V was pared by 6 bases and J by 4 bases, with 10 bases between.